A selection of T cell receptor beta chains follows, all from one sample in a study of a mutant IDH1 vaccine in newly diagnosed glioma. TCRdb keeps only in-frame clones here, not all; method: immunoSEQ multiplex PCR. The sample carries 55,000 to 65,000 clones, about 71% recorded once. These TCRs' antigens remain unknown. The sequencing here drew on PBMCs, taken from a glioma patient whose treatment included an IDH1 peptide vaccine. These receptors all come from a man over 45 with glioma. Each CDR3 is given with its conserved first and last residue. The D gene is left open where the match is weak. For some rows the clone size is stated as once, few or many, or as a class when expanded; others skip it.

clone_size j_call d_call v_call cdr3_nt cdr3_aa
- TRBJ1-2 - TRBV4-3 TGCGCCAGCAGCCAAGAATCGGGCGATGGCTACACCTTC CASSQESGDGYTF
- TRBJ2-5 TRBD1 TRBV7-2 TGTGCCAGCAGCTTAGCGCCTTGGGACAGGGGACTATCCCAAGAGACCCAGTACTTC CASSLAPWDRGLSQETQYF
- TRBJ2-2 TRBD1 TRBV2 TGTGCCAGCAGTCCGGGACAGGGGTCCACCGGGGAGCTGTTTTTT CASSPGQGSTGELFF
once TRBJ1-1 TRBD1 TRBV5-6 TGTGCCAGCAGCCCAACCGGGACAGGGGGCGGGATACGCACTGAAGCTTTCTTT CASSPTGTGGGIRTEAFF
- TRBJ2-5 - TRBV7-2 TGTGCCAGCAGCATTGAGAGCCCCAATGAGTACCAAGAGACCCAGTACTTC CASSIESPNEYQETQYF
- TRBJ1-5 TRBD1 TRBV19 TGTGCCAGTACCCGGGACAGGGACCTCGAATCGGCCCAGCATTTT CASTRDRDLESAQHF
- TRBJ2-1 - TRBV4-3 TGCGCCAGCAGCCAGGGAGGGGGCTTAAACAATGAGCAGTTCTTC CASSQGGGLNNEQFF
- TRBJ2-1 - TRBV5-6 TGTGCCAGCAGCTTGGCCACGGGGCTCAATGAGCAGTTCTTC CASSLATGLNEQFF
- TRBJ1-1 - TRBV27 TGTGCCAGCAGTCCCGGACCGTTGGGGGCGGCTGAAGCTTTCTTT CASSPGPLGAAEAFF
- TRBJ1-6 - TRBV29-1 TGCAGCGTGACCCAGGGGTACAATAATTCACCCCTCCACTTT CSVTQGYNNSPLHF
- TRBJ1-1 TRBD1 TRBV28 TGTGCCAGCACCTCAGGGGGGCTAAAGAACACTGAAGCTTTCTTT CASTSGGLKNTEAFF
- TRBJ1-4 - TRBV6-1 TGTGCCAGCAGTGAGGGTAGGCCGATTAATGAAAAACTGTTTTTT CASSEGRPINEKLFF
- TRBJ2-7 - TRBV2 TGTGCCAGCAGTGAGATATTTCAGGGGAGGTACGAGCAGTACTTC CASSEIFQGRYEQYF
- TRBJ2-2 TRBD1 TRBV19 TGTGCCAGTAGTAGTTACAGACAGGGGAGCACCGGGGAGCTGTTTTTT CASSSYRQGSTGELFF
- TRBJ1-2 - TRBV6-6 TGTGCCAGCAGTTTATTAGGAGCTAACTATGGCTACACCTTC CASSLLGANYGYTF
- TRBJ2-5 TRBD2 TRBV6-5 TGTGCCAGCAGCTCAGGCGGGGTGGGGGGGGAGACCCAGTACTTC CASSSGGVGGETQYF
- TRBJ1-3 TRBD1 TRBV5-6 TGTGCCACGCCGGGACAGGGTCGGGTTAAGGGTGGAAACACCATATATTTT CATPGQGRVKGGNTIYF
few TRBJ1-1 - TRBV29-1 TGCAGCGTCCGCTTGGCCCCTGAAGCTTTCTTT CSVRLAPEAFF
- TRBJ1-1 - TRBV7-9 TGTGCCAGCAGTTCCCCGGGGATCCCTACTTTCATGAACACTGAAGCTTTCTTT CASSSPGIPTFMNTEAFF
once TRBJ1-3 - TRBV9 TGTGCCAGCAGCGTAGAATTTTATGGAAACACCATATATTTT CASSVEFYGNTIYF
- TRBJ1-2 TRBD1 TRBV6-5 TGTGCCAGCCAGCCAGGGCAGGGGGACTATGGCTACACCTTC CASQPGQGDYGYTF
- TRBJ2-2 - TRBV10-2 TGCGCCAGCAGTGGGAGTGGGGTCGCCGGGGAGCTGTTTTTT CASSGSGVAGELFF
- TRBJ2-3 TRBD2 TRBV5-6 TGTGCCAGCAGCTCGGGGGGGATGGTAGATACGCAGTATTTT CASSSGGMVDTQYF
- TRBJ2-7 TRBD1 TRBV6-5 TGTGCCAGCAGTTACTCACGGGACAGCTACGAGCAGTACTTC CASSYSRDSYEQYF
few TRBJ1-1 TRBD1 TRBV6-5 TGTGCCAGCAGTTATGGACAGGGCCCATTGGGAGCTTTCTTT CASSYGQGPLGAFF
- TRBJ2-3 - TRBV29-1 TGCAGCGTTGTCTCCGATACGCAGTATTTT CSVVSDTQYF
few TRBJ1-1 - TRBV27 TGTGCCAGCAGTCTTGTCAGGGGCGGCGGGACTGAAGCTTTCTTT CASSLVRGGGTEAFF
- TRBJ1-5 - TRBV5-5 TGTGCCAGCAGCTTGGACAGTCGGCAGCCCCAGCATTTT CASSLDSRQPQHF
few TRBJ2-5 - TRBV10-3 TGTGCCATCAGTGATCGGGTAAGAGAGACCCAGTACTTC CAISDRVRETQYF
- TRBJ2-7 - TRBV7-9 TGTGCCAGCAGCTTCCCCGGAACCTACGAGCAGTACTTC CASSFPGTYEQYF
- TRBJ2-3 TRBD2 TRBV30 TGTGCCTGGATGATTCGCGGGGGAACAGATACGCAGTATTTT CAWMIRGGTDTQYF
- TRBJ2-2 TRBD2 TRBV6-5 TGTGCCAGCCAATCGGGACTAGCAAACACCGGGGAGCTGTTTTTT CASQSGLANTGELFF
- TRBJ1-1 - TRBV5-1 TGCGCCAGCAGCTTAGGAGGGATGAACACTGAAGCTTTCTTT CASSLGGMNTEAFF
few TRBJ2-3 - TRBV19 TGTGCCAGTAGGGTGGAAGATACGCAGTATTTT CASRVEDTQYF
- TRBJ1-1 - TRBV21-1 TGTGCCAGCAGCAAAGCTCCCCAGAAAGGGGGCAGAGGCACTGAAGCTTTCTTT CASSKAPQKGGRGTEAFF
- TRBJ1-5 TRBD1 TRBV27 TGTGCCAGCAGTTTACAGACAGGGGTCCATCAGCCCCAGCATTTT CASSLQTGVHQPQHF
few TRBJ1-2 - TRBV15 TGTGCCACCAGCAGGGACAGCCCCTCGGGGGTTGGCTACACCTTC CATSRDSPSGVGYTF
few TRBJ1-1 - TRBV2 TGTGCCAGCAGTGATCAGGGTAGGGACACTGAAGCTTTCTTT CASSDQGRDTEAFF
- TRBJ2-5 - TRBV18 TGTGCCAGCTCACGACTGACAGGAGTGCAAGAGACCCAGTACTTC CASSRLTGVQETQYF
- TRBJ1-6 - TRBV5-4 TGTGCCAGCAGCTTGGGGGGGGAACCGTATAATTCACCCCTCCACTTT CASSLGGEPYNSPLHF
- TRBJ1-5 - TRBV27 TGTGCCAGCAGTTCACAGGGACCAAGCAATCAGCCCCAGCATTTT CASSSQGPSNQPQHF
- TRBJ1-1 - TRBV19 TGTGCCAGTCGAGAAAGGGCCGTCTCCAGGAACACTGAAGCTTTCTTT CASRERAVSRNTEAFF
- TRBJ2-5 TRBD2 TRBV10-3 TGTGCCATCAGTTTAGCGGGGGAGACCCAGTACTTC CAISLAGETQYF
- TRBJ2-1 TRBD2 TRBV28 TGTGCCAGCAGTTCGGGGGGGCCCAACAATGAGCAGTTCTTC CASSSGGPNNEQFF
- TRBJ1-6 TRBD1 TRBV15 TGTGCCACCAGCATGAGGACAGGGAACAATTCACCCCTCCACTTT CATSMRTGNNSPLHF
few TRBJ1-1 - TRBV30 TGTGCCTGGAAGGTAGGGCAGGGCAGGGAGAACACTGAAGCTTTCTTT CAWKVGQGRENTEAFF
- TRBJ2-3 TRBD2 TRBV7-2 TGTGCCAGCAGCTTATGGGCTAGCGGGGGCACAGATACGCAGTATTTT CASSLWASGGTDTQYF
- TRBJ1-2 - TRBV7-2 TGTGCCAGCAGCTCCCCCAGCAGGGGATCTGGCTACACCTTC CASSSPSRGSGYTF
- TRBJ2-1 - TRBV5-4 TGTGCCAGCAGTCTGGGGGGGGCCAGGGGTACCTACAATGAGCAGTTCTTC CASSLGGARGTYNEQFF
- TRBJ2-3 - TRBV9 TGTGCGGTCAGCGAAGGGATGACAGATACGCAGTATTTT CAVSEGMTDTQYF